This T cell receptor (beta chain) derives from a study of regulatory T cells in long-lasting Graves disease. Library construction for TCR beta used iRepertoire HTBI primers and Arm-PCR of CDR3 regions. TCRdb re-derived calls from the multiplex PCR reads in MiXCR, one entry per CDR3 protein. This sample has 560,000 or so distinct CDR3 sequences, with 15% to 20% found just once. Time point defined: newly diagnosed GD, antithyroid drugs for less than 3 months. Researchers made the TCR library from RNA that was extracted from PBMCs. The same specimen was also included in a second study, on T cells in Graves' hyperthyroidism and ophthalmopathy.

Sequences were derived from peripheral blood mononuclear cells (PBMCs), sampled at new diagnosis, from a patient treated with antithyroid drugs. This clonotype was sampled from a man between 18 and 29 years old with Graves disease.

The CDR3 DNA is TGTGCCAGCAGCCTCAGCGGAGGGGGCGCCGGGGAGCTGTTTTTT. It codes for CASSLSGGGAGELFF. This chain uses TRBV7-9 with TRBJ2-2; D possibly corresponds to TRBD1 (7 bases). V lost 5 bases, J lost 6 bases, and 16 bases lay in between. Germline V CDR1 and CDR2: SEHNR, FQNEAQ (reference sequence). This CDR3 is 15 amino acids long. The whole variable domain, filled in from reference TRBV7-9 and TRBJ2-2, reads DTGVSQNPRHKITKRGQNVTFRCDPISEHNRLYWYRQTLGQGPEFLTYFQNEAQLEKSRLLSDRFSAERPKGSFSTLEIQRTEQGDSAMYLCASSLSGGGAGELFFGEGSRLTVL.